This entry features one T cell receptor (beta chain) sequence. The antigen is not known. This CDR3 contains 15 residues. With 6 bases removed from V and 2 bases from J, the gap between germline ends came to 13 bases. Germline loops: CDR1 MDHEN, CDR2 SYDVKM. This specimen belongs to a study of response to subunit inactivated influenza vaccine. Study-level findings and limits: Each seasonal influenza vaccination recruits few new T cells, the authors suggested.

Each CDR3 protein is one row after TCRdb ran MiXCR on the RT-PCR reads. The table lists hundreds of thousands of distinct CDR3 sequences, over 9.5% of them singletons, with 10% in the top ten. The chain joins TRBV28 to TRBJ2-2, with no clear D. This specimen consisted of PBMCs from blood, obtained on the day of vaccination. The receptor was derived from a man in his fifties or sixties who received an inactivated influenza vaccine. In DNA form, the CDR3 reads TGTGCCAGCAGGACCGTGCAGATTAACACCGGGGAGCTGTTTTTT. It is translated as CASRTVQINTGELFF.